This T cell receptor beta chain was captured in a study of spatial heterogeneity in lung cancer. Every individual TCR cDNA molecule carried its own unique molecular identifier, which allowed correction of PCR and sequencing errors. TCRdb re-called the 5' RACE reads with MiXCR, one entry per CDR3 protein. The repertoire holds 60,000 to 90,000 distinct CDR3 sequences, with 8% as singletons. Noted time point: sample taken at primary tumor resection. Untreated early-stage non-small cell lung cancer patients, fewer than 85 in total, were the donors. Whole RNA came from tumor, nontumor lung or frozen PBMC and was sequenced without being sorted. This CDR3 is 12 amino acids long. From germline, CDR1 is SGHTA and CDR2 FQGNSA. V was cut by 2 bases and J by 8 bases, with 7 bases left in between. This clonotype was recorded many times.

The material was PBMCs, obtained at surgery. This receptor was obtained from a male donor with early-stage non-small cell lung cancer. The rearrangement uses TRBV7-2 and TRBJ2-1; D not certain. In DNA, the CDR3 is TGTGCCAGCAGCTTAAATTACGATGAGCAGTTCTTC. This translates into CASSLNYDEQFF.